These 18 T cell receptor beta chains share one sample of origin, sequenced in a study of identical twins. TCRdb re-called the 5' RACE reads with MiXCR, one entry per CDR3 protein. The top ten hold around 0.48% of the sample, which has about 530,000 distinct CDR3 sequences, roughly 15% seen once. This same sample was also part of a study on yellow fever vaccine responses in identical twins.

The sample comprised CD4+ T cells sorted from blood. The receptors were gathered from a woman younger than 35 in good health.

This clonotype was counted a few times. The V and J genes are TRBV9 and TRBJ2-1; D is unclear. The ends were cut back, 7 bases at V and 9 bases at J, with 17 bases in the middle. Germline CDR1 SGDLS, CDR2 YYNGEE. The CDR3 is 13 residues long. The CDR3 bases are TGTGCCAGCGGCGCTGATACAGTGGGTGAGCAGTTCTTC. Encoded protein: CASGADTVGEQFF.

The chain is built from TRBV18 and TRBJ1-1; D unresolved. The CDR3 spans 16 residues. With 2 bases removed from V and 0 bases from J, the gap between germline ends came to 13 bases. Germline-derived CDR1 and CDR2 are KGHSH and LQKENI. In DNA form, the CDR3 reads TGTGCCAGCTCACCAACGGACGGATTAATGAACACTGAAGCTTTCTTT. It specifies CASSPTDGLMNTEAFF.

The chain has TRBV4-1 and TRBJ2-7; the match to TRBD1 covers 7 bases. V shed 4 bases, J shed 4 bases, and the junction held 10 bases outside the gene matches. The CDR3 has 15 amino acids. From germline, CDR1 is MGHRA and CDR2 YSYEKL. CDR3 in DNA: TGCGCCAGCAGCCCGGCTGAGAGGGGGCCGTACGAGCAGTACTTC. It is translated as CASSPAERGPYEQYF.

This rearrangement joins TRBV6-2 or TRBV6-3 to TRBJ2-1, with TRBD2 matching 11 bases. V was clipped by 7 bases and J by 7 bases; unmatched bases: 15. The CDR3 totals 17 residues. In germline, CDR1 is MNHEY, CDR2 SVGEGT. The CDR3 is CASIRGAIAGGPNEQFF. The CDR3, as DNA: TGTGCCAGCATCCGTGGAGCAATAGCGGGAGGGCCGAATGAGCAGTTCTTC.

Many counts were recorded for this clonotype. V gene TRBV20-1 combines with J gene TRBJ2-5, with a possible D match to TRBD2 (6 bases). Germline lookup yields CDR1 DFQATT and CDR2 SNEGSKA (reference sequence). The CDR3 sequence is 13 residues long. Trimming pared 3 bases from V and 2 bases from J, leaving 10 bases between. The CDR3 DNA is TGCAGTGCTAGGGGCGGGGCACAAGAGACCCAGTACTTC. Translation gives CSARGGAQETQYF.

This clonotype was observed a handful of times. The J gene is TRBJ2-1, the V gene TRBV12-3 or TRBV12-4, with TRBD2 identical over 12 bases. The CDR3 is made up of 15 amino acids. The junction had 4 bases not matched to a gene; V was cut back by 1 base and J by 9 bases. This CDR3 is CASSLVQLAGGEQFF. The CDR3 DNA sequence: TGTGCCAGCAGTTTAGTACAACTAGCGGGAGGTGAGCAGTTCTTC.

The V and J genes are TRBV12-3 or TRBV12-4 and TRBJ2-5, with TRBD1 matching over 8 bases. Germline trimming cut 2 bases from V and 5 bases from J; bases unmatched to any gene: 16. The CDR3 totals 18 residues. The CDR3 bases are TGTGCCAGCAGTTTAAGGGGCCTCCTCGACAGGGGACGGGAGACCCAGTACTTC. Its translation: CASSLRGLLDRGRETQYF.

The chain recombines TRBV28 with TRBJ1-2; D gene ambiguous. Germline V gene data show CDR1 as MDHEN and CDR2 as SYDVKM. The CDR3 is 14 amino acids. The V and J ends lost 6 bases and 0 bases respectively, with 11 bases between them. The CDR3 loop is CASSPSITNYGYTF. CDR3 DNA sequence: TGTGCCAGCAGCCCCAGCATAACTAACTATGGCTACACCTTC.

This clonotype was seen more than once but under ten times. The V gene is TRBV4-1, the J gene TRBJ1-1; 12 bases match TRBD1. The CDR3 extends over 16 amino acids. The germline V gene encodes CDR1 MGHRA and CDR2 YSYEKL. Germline trimming cut 0 bases from V and 10 bases from J; bases unmatched to any gene: 9. The CDR3 is CASSQDLPGQGARAFF. The CDR3 region has the DNA TGCGCCAGCAGCCAAGATCTGCCGGGACAGGGGGCGCGAGCTTTCTTT.

This clonotype came up a few times. This chain links TRBV28 with TRBJ2-7; no clear D gene. The V end was cut by 3 bases, the J end by 3 bases, with 12 bases between. Germline CDR1 is MDHEN and CDR2 is SYDVKM. The CDR3 consists of 14 residues. The CDR3 here is CASSFLHSGYEQYF. The CDR3 DNA follows: TGTGCCAGCAGTTTTCTGCATAGTGGCTACGAGCAGTACTTC.

This clonotype was seen a few times. J is TRBJ2-5 and V is TRBV3-1; D possibly corresponds to TRBD1 (5 bases). The CDR3 spans 14 residues. V lost 0 bases and J lost 5, with 10 bases in between. CDR1 is LGHDT, CDR2 YNNKEL, per germline (reference sequence). The CDR3 sequence: CASSQDQGRETQYF. In DNA form, the CDR3 reads TGTGCCAGCAGCCAAGATCAGGGTCGGGAGACCCAGTACTTC.

V gene TRBV5-1 combines with J gene TRBJ2-7; tentative D call: TRBD2 (6 bases). This CDR3 has 17 amino acids. The V gene lost 1 base and the J gene lost 2 bases, with 19 bases spanning the gap. Per germline, CDR1 SGHRS and CDR2 YFSETQ. Here the CDR3 DNA reads TGCGCCAGCAGCTTGTTGGGGAGGCCGAAGAGGACCTACGAGCAGTACGTC. Translation gives CASSLLGRPKRTYEQYV.

The J gene is TRBJ1-6, the V gene TRBV12-3 or TRBV12-4; D remains ambiguous. The CDR3 loop spans 15 amino acids. V lost 4 bases, J lost 7 bases, and 14 bases lay in between. The CDR3 nucleotides are TGTGCCAGCAGTTCGCGACTGGATATGAATTCACCCCTCCACTTT. Protein sequence: CASSSRLDMNSPLHF.

The chain carries TRBV6-5 and TRBJ2-2; D uncertain. Trimming removed 3 bases from V and 6 bases from J, with 14 bases in between. Germline lookup yields CDR1 MNHEY and CDR2 SVGAGI. This CDR3 spans 15 amino acids. DNA for the CDR3: TGTGCCAGCAGTTATCGTCCCCTTCCCCCCGGGGAGCTGTTTTTT. The encoded protein is CASSYRPLPPGELFF.

The chain has TRBV6-1 and TRBJ2-5; TRBD1 aligns across 7 bases. CDR1 MNHNS and CDR2 SASEGT come from the germline V gene. The trim removed 6 bases at V and 10 bases at J, leaving 14 bases unmatched. The CDR3 is 14 residues long. The chain's CDR3 is CASSGTAHGGGQYF. DNA for the CDR3: TGTGCCAGCAGCGGGACAGCCCACGGAGGTGGCCAGTACTTC.

There are a few counts of this clonotype. This chain uses TRBV6-4 with TRBJ2-1, with TRBD2 matching 7 bases. J was trimmed by 10 bases and V by 3 bases; bases with no gene match: 6. The CDR3 extends over 13 amino acids. Germline CDR1 is MRHNA and CDR2 is SNTAGT. CDR3 amino acids: CASSEELATEQFF. DNA for the CDR3: TGTGCCAGCAGTGAGGAACTAGCGACCGAGCAGTTCTTC.

The chain employs TRBV7-3 and TRBJ2-1; D possibly uses TRBD1 or TRBD2 (6 bases each). CDR3 length equals 14 residues. The germline V and J ends were trimmed by 2 bases and 4 bases, with 9 bases remaining between them. Germline V gene sequence: CDR1 SGHTA, CDR2 FQGTGA. The CDR3 DNA reads as TGTGCCAGCAGCTTACGGGGGCTATACAATGAGCAGTTCTTC. It encodes CASSLRGLYNEQFF.

This clonotype was counted only a few times. This CDR3 reads CASSPGYSGTSTDTQYF. The CDR3 DNA follows: TGTGCCAGCAGCCCGGGTTATAGCGGGACTAGCACAGATACGCAGTATTTT. This chain connects TRBV12-3 or TRBV12-4 to TRBJ2-3; TRBD2 agrees at 8 bases. This CDR3 is 17 amino acids long. After removal of 6 bases from V and 0 bases from J, the junction contained 11 bases not matched to a gene.